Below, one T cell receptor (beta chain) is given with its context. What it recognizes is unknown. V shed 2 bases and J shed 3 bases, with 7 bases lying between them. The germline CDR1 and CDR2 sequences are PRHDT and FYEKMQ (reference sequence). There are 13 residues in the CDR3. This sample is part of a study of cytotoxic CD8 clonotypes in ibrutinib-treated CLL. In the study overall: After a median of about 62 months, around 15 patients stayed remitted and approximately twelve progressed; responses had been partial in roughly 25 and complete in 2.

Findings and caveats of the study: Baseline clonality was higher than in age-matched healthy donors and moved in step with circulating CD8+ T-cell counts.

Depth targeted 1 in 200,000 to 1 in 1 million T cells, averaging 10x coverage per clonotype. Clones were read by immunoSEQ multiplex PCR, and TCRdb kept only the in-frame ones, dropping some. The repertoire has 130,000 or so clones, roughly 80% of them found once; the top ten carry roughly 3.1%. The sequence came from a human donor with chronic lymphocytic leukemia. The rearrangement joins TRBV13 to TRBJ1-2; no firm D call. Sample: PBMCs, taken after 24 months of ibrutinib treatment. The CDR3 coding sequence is TGTGCCAGCAGCTTAATAGACCACTATGGCTACACCTTC. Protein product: CASSLIDHYGYTF.